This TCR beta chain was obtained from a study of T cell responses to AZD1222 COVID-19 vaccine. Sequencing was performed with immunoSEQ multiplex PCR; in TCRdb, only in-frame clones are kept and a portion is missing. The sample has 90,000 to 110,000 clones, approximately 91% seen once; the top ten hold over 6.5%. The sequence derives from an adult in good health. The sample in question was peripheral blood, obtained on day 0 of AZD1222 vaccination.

The CDR3 region has the DNA TGTGCCAGTAGTATAGATTTTGACAGAAACTATGGCTACACCTTC. This sequence encodes CASSIDFDRNYGYTF. The chain links TRBV19 to TRBJ1-2, with D possibly TRBD1 on 5 matching bases. The germline V gene has CDR1 LNHDA and CDR2 SQIVND (reference sequence). The CDR3 is 15 residues long. V lost 0 bases and J lost 2, with 10 bases in between.